What follows describes a single TCR beta chain. The antigen is unknown. The identical CDR3 is also encoded by other nucleotide sequences in the sample. The data were obtained in a study of radiotherapy plus CTLA-4 blockade in lung cancer. Study at large: Of the patients, about 20% showed objective responses and roughly 34% attained disease control. Study results and limitations: In blood, after radiotherapy plus ipilimumab, tumor-derived TCR clones expanded. The best predictor of response was reported to be early blood T cell clone dynamics, with interferon-beta.

Clones were sequenced by immunoSEQ multiplex PCR, and TCRdb holds only the in-frame ones, with some missing. The data contain 45,000 to 55,000 clones, less than 85% of them seen just once; the ten biggest clones take up 11%. Alongside CTLA-4 blockade with ipilimumab, patients with chemo-refractory metastatic non-small-cell lung cancer received focal radiation. Germline V gives CDR1 SQVTM, CDR2 ANQGSEA. Trimming took off 3 bases at V and 2 bases at J, with 4 bases between the two ends. This CDR3 spans 11 amino acids. This TCR came from a human donor with non-small cell lung cancer who had stable disease on radiotherapy plus ipilimumab. J is TRBJ1-1 and V is TRBV29-1, with D hard to call. Material: peripheral blood, obtained from a patient treated with radiotherapy plus ipilimumab. CDR3 sequence reads: CSVDRNTEAFF. CDR3 nucleotide sequence: TGCAGCGTTGACAGAAACACTGAAGCTTTCTTT.